This paragraph covers one T cell receptor beta chain sequence. Antigen unknown. The germline gives CDR1 MNHNS, CDR2 SASEGT. This CDR3 is 15 amino acids long. V lost 0 bases, J lost 4 bases, and 12 bases lay in between. This entry belongs to a study of cytomegalovirus exposure and HLA in healthy donors. The PCR was carried out with 60 Vbeta primers and 13 Jbeta primers. TCRdb keeps only in-frame clones here, not all; method: immunoSEQ multiplex PCR. Of roughly 100,000 clones listed, approximately 80% are singletons. Study-level points and caveats: Rare TCR sequences dominated, though some public TCRs recurred in many donors. Researchers had no immune exposure information except CMV serostatus available. The study assumed roughly uniform donor sequencing depth for presence/absence analyses. HLA alleles were associated with 15,000 to 20,000 TCR beta sequences in a later analysis at 0.05 false discovery rate.

The clonotype originates from a man between 25 and 39 years old in good health and CMV-seronegative. Material: PBMCs. The chain employs TRBV6-1 and TRBJ1-2, with D possibly TRBD1 on 5 matching bases. The CDR3: CASSEAQGLSYGYTF. Here the CDR3 DNA reads TGTGCCAGCAGTGAAGCGCAGGGTTTGAGCTATGGCTACACCTTC.